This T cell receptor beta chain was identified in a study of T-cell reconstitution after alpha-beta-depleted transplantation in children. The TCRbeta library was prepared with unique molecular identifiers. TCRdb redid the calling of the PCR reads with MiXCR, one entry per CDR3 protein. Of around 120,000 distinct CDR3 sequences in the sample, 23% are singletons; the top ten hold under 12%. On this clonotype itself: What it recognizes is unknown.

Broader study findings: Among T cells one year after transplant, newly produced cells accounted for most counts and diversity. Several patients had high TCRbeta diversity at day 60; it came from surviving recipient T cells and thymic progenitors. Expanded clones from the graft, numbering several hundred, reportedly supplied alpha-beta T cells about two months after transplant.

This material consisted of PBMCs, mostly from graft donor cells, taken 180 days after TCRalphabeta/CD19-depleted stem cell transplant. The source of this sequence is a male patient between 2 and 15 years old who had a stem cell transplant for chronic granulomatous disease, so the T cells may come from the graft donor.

The CDR3, as DNA: TGTGCCAGCAGCCTTGGAACAACACCCCCAGCTTTCTTT. This gives the protein CASSLGTTPPAFF. The chain recombines TRBV5-5 with TRBJ1-1; D not resolved. V lost 4 bases, J lost 10 bases, and 17 bases lay in between. The CDR3 runs to 13 residues. Looked up from germline, CDR1 is SGHKS and CDR2 is YYEKEE (reference sequence).